One and the same sample provided the 10 T cell receptor beta chains below, sequenced in a study of early T cells in non-severe SARS-CoV-2 infection. TCRdb analysed the 5' RACE reads with MiXCR anew, one entry per CDR3 protein. Among about 61,000 distinct CDR3 sequences listed, more than 10% were seen once. Material: whole blood. The receptors shown here come from an adult who was a healthcare worker with PCR-confirmed SARS-CoV-2 infection or an uninfected control (not recorded which).

In this sample, this clonotype turned up many times. This chain links TRBV5-1 with TRBJ2-7; the D call may be TRBD1 or TRBD2 (5 bases each). The CDR3 covers 13 residues. Germline-derived CDR1 and CDR2 are SGHRS and YFSETQ. V was shortened by 3 bases and J by 2 bases, with 9 bases between the two germline ends. The CDR3 DNA follows: TGCGCCAGCAGCTGGGGGTTAACCTACGAGCAGTACTTC. It translates to CASSWGLTYEQYF.

This clonotype was counted at least ten times. The genes are TRBV7-2 and TRBJ1-1; D gene uncertain. The CDR3 is 13 residues long. The germline CDR1 and CDR2 sequences are SGHTA and FQGNSA. The V and J ends lost 0 bases and 5 bases respectively, with 7 bases between them. CDR3 in amino acids: CASSLATGTEAFF. As DNA, the CDR3 is TGTGCCAGCAGCTTAGCGACCGGGACTGAAGCTTTCTTT.

This clonotype turned up a few times. V usage is TRBV7-2 and J usage is TRBJ2-7; D unresolved. Germline CDR1 is SGHTA and CDR2 is FQGNSA. V lost 5 bases to trimming and J lost 6 bases, with 8 bases between them. CDR3 length: 11 residues. The CDR3 DNA is TGTGCCAGCAGCCCCGACCGCGAGCAGTACTTC. It encodes CASSPDREQYF.

Ten or more counts support this clonotype. The chain couples TRBV6-1 to TRBJ2-7; 13 bases map to TRBD2. J lost 3 bases, V lost 2 bases, and 1 base had no gene match. CDR1 is MNHNS and CDR2 is SASEGT in the germline V gene. The CDR3 contains 15 residues. The CDR3 loop is CASSERTSGGYEQYF. The DNA of the CDR3 is TGTGCCAGCAGTGAACGGACTAGCGGGGGCTACGAGCAGTACTTC.

This sequence joins TRBV12-3 or TRBV12-4 and TRBJ2-3; tentative D call: TRBD2 (5 bases). The CDR3 sequence is 13 residues long. Deletions cut 5 bases from V and 8 bases from J, with 14 bases between. CDR3 nucleotide sequence: TGTGCCAGCAGTGCCACCCCGGGAAGTACGCAGTATTTT. This gives the protein CASSATPGSTQYF.

The CDR3 DNA reads as TGTGCCAGCAGCTTAGAAACTACACCGACCTACGAGCAGTACTTC. Translating it yields CASSLETTPTYEQYF. J is TRBJ2-7 and V is TRBV7-2; D is unclear. This CDR3 comprises 15 residues. Germline lookup yields CDR1 SGHTA and CDR2 FQGNSA. V lost 1 base and J 2 bases, leaving 12 bases between the germline ends. The complete variable domain, with remaining parts taken from reference TRBV7-2 and TRBJ2-7, reads GAGVSQSPSNKVTEKGKDVELRCDPISGHTALYWYRQSLGQGLEFLIYFQGNSAPDKSGLPSDRFSAERTGGSVSTLTIQRTQQEDSAVYLCASSLETTPTYEQYFGPGTRLTVT.

This clonotype was seen repeatedly, ten times or more. The chain is built from TRBV20-1 and TRBJ2-7; a weak D match, TRBD1 (6 bases). V was trimmed by 5 bases and J by 4 bases, leaving 18 bases between them. Germline assignment: CDR1 DFQATT and CDR2 SNEGSKA (reference sequence). The CDR3 runs to 14 residues. The CDR3 is CSARPPRGRYEQYF. CDR3 bases: TGCAGTGCTCGCCCGCCCAGGGGAAGGTACGAGCAGTACTTC.

This clonotype has a count of ten or more. The genes are TRBV20-1 and TRBJ1-6; D is uncertain. The germline V and J ends were trimmed by 0 bases and 7 bases, with 7 bases remaining between them. Looked up from germline, CDR1 is DFQATT and CDR2 is SNEGSKA (reference sequence). CDR3 length: 13 residues. The CDR3, as DNA: TGCAGTGCTAGAGACAAACTCAATTCACCCCTCCACTTT. It codes for CSARDKLNSPLHF.

As to this clonotype: This sequence may be a read error, since a much larger clone differs from it by one base. The chain joins TRBV11-2 to TRBJ2-7; D unclear. The length of the CDR3 is 11 residues. V was trimmed by 1 base and J by 6 bases, leaving 4 bases between them. Germline V lookup: CDR1 SGHAT, CDR2 FQNNGV. The CDR3 protein is CASSLAAEQYF. CDR3 DNA: TGTGCCAGCAGCTTAGCTGCCGAGCAGTACTTC.

This clonotype was seen a handful of times. The chain employs TRBV27 and TRBJ2-7, with D tentatively TRBD1 (6 bases). The germline gives CDR1 MNHEY, CDR2 SMNVEV (reference sequence). CDR3 length: 15 amino acids. V lost 4 bases and J lost 2, with 15 bases in between. DNA for the CDR3: TGTGCCAGCAGTTGGAAACAGGGCCCCACCTACGAGCAGTACTTC. Amino acids: CASSWKQGPTYEQYF.